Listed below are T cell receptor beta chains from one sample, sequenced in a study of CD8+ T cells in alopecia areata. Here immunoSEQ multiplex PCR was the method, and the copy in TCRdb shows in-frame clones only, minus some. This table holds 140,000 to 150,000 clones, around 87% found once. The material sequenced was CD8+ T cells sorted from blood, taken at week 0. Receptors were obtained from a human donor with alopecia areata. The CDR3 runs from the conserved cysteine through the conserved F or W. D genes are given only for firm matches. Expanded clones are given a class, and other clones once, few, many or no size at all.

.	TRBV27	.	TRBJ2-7	TGTGCCAGCAGCTTGGTGAGCGGCCTGGACGAGCAGTACTTC	CASSLVSGLDEQYF
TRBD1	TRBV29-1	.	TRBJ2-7	TGCAGCGTTGAAAAGGGACAGGGAACCGCTACCTACGAGCAGTACTTC	CSVEKGQGTATYEQYF
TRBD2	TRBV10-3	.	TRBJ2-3	TGTGCCATCAGTGAGTCTTTGCGGGAGTCTCAGGATTTT	CAISESLRESQDF
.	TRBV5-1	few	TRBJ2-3	TGCGCCAGCAGCTTCCGGACAGTCACAGATACGCAGTATTTT	CASSFRTVTDTQYF
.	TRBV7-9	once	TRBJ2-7	TGTGCCAGCAGCCCCCCAGGGTCCGCTCTCTCCTACGAGCAGTACTTC	CASSPPGSALSYEQYF
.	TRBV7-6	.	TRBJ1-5	TGTGCCAGCAGCTTAGGGGCGGGGGGTAACAATCAGCCCCAGCATTTT	CASSLGAGGNNQPQHF
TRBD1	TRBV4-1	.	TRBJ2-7	TGCGCCAGCAGCCAAACCGGGACAGGGGGGAGCGAGCAGTACTTC	CASSQTGTGGSEQYF
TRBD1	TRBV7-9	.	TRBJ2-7	TGTGCCAGCAGCCCGATCGGGCAGGGGGATTACGAGCAGTACTTC	CASSPIGQGDYEQYF
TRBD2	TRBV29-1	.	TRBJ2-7	TGCAGCGTTGTGAGGAGCGGGAGCTACGAGCAGTACTTC	CSVVRSGSYEQYF
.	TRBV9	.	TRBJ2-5	TGTGCCAGCAGCGTAGGCCGCCAACCCTTAGGGGAGACCCAGTACTTC	CASSVGRQPLGETQYF